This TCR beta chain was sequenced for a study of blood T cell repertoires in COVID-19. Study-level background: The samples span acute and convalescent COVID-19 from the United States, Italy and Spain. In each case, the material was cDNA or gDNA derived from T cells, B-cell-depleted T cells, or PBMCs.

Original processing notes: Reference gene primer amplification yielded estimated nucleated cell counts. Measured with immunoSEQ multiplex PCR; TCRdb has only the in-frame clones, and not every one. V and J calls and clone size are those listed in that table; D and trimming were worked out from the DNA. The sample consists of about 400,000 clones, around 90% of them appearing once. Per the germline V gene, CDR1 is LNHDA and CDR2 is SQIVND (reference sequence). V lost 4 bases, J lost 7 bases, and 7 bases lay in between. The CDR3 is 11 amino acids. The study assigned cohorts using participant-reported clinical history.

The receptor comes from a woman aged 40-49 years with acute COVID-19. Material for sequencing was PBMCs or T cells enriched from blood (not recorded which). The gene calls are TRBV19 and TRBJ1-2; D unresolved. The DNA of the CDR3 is TGTGCCAGTAGTACCCTATTTGGCTACACCTTC. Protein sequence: CASSTLFGYTF.